These T cell receptor beta chains were read from a single sample in a study of T cell responses to AZD1222 COVID-19 vaccine. Libraries were prepared by immunoSEQ multiplex PCR; TCRdb keeps only in-frame clonotypes and omits some of them. The data hold roughly 100,000 clones, with about 90% observed a single time. The sample in question was peripheral blood, obtained on day 0 of AZD1222 vaccination. These receptors all come from an adult in good health. The CDR3 runs from the conserved cysteine through the conserved F or W. Fields, in order: V gene, D gene, clone size, J gene, CDR3 protein, CDR3 DNA. A D gene is named only where the DNA matches it firmly. Expanded clones get a size class; other rows say once, few or many, or leave the size out.

V: TRBV5-1; D: -; size: few; J: TRBJ1-3; CDR3: CASSPGGTSGNTIYF; DNA: TGCGCCAGCAGCCCGGGAGGGACCTCTGGAAACACCATATATTTT
V: TRBV7-2; D: TRBD1; size: few; J: TRBJ1-2; CDR3: CASNSDRVGGGYTF; DNA: TGTGCCAGCAATTCGGACAGGGTAGGGGGTGGCTACACCTTC
V: TRBV11-3; D: -; size: -; J: TRBJ2-3; CDR3: CASSFADRGPDTQYF; DNA: TGTGCCAGCAGCTTTGCGGACAGAGGGCCAGATACGCAGTATTTT
V: TRBV15; D: -; size: -; J: TRBJ1-1; CDR3: CATRDNPNTEAFF; DNA: TGTGCCACTAGGGACAATCCGAACACTGAAGCTTTCTTT
V: TRBV4-2; D: TRBD1; size: -; J: TRBJ1-3; CDR3: CASSQGSTGAAGNTIYF; DNA: TGTGCCAGCAGCCAAGGGTCCACAGGGGCCGCTGGAAACACCATATATTTT
V: TRBV24-1; D: TRBD1; size: -; J: TRBJ1-5; CDR3: CATSDPAGTGDQPQHF; DNA: TGTGCCACCAGTGATCCCGCCGGGACAGGGGATCAGCCCCAGCATTTT
V: TRBV12-5; D: -; size: -; J: TRBJ1-2; CDR3: CASGLITGLYGYTF; DNA: TGTGCTAGTGGTTTGATCACAGGGCTTTATGGCTACACCTTC
V: TRBV18; D: TRBD2; size: -; J: TRBJ2-7; CDR3: CASSYGLLETTRGLYEQYF; DNA: TGTGCCAGCTCATACGGACTCTTGGAGACCACTCGGGGACTATACGAGCAGTACTTC
V: TRBV3-1/TRBV3-2; D: -; size: once; J: TRBJ1-2; CDR3: CASSLRALGEGRGGYTF; DNA: TGTGCCAGCAGTCTCAGGGCCCTGGGGGAGGGACGTGGTGGCTACACCTTC
V: TRBV5-1; D: -; size: once; J: TRBJ2-3; CDR3: CASSEAPLGETDTQYF; DNA: TGTGCCAGCAGCGAGGCCCCTTTGGGGGAGACAGATACGCAGTATTTT
V: TRBV4-3; D: TRBD1; size: -; J: TRBJ2-7; CDR3: CASSQNRGYEQYF; DNA: TGCGCCAGCAGCCAGAACAGGGGTTACGAGCAGTACTTC
V: TRBV18; D: TRBD1; size: -; J: TRBJ1-2; CDR3: CASSPSGQGRRYGYTF; DNA: TGTGCCAGCTCACCCTCCGGACAGGGGAGACGCTATGGCTACACCTTC
V: TRBV27; D: TRBD1; size: -; J: TRBJ1-1; CDR3: CASSSPGGWAEAFF; DNA: TGTGCCAGCAGTTCGCCAGGGGGGTGGGCTGAAGCTTTCTTT
V: TRBV5-1; D: -; size: -; J: TRBJ1-1; CDR3: CASSLDGRTNTEAFF; DNA: TGCGCCAGCAGCTTGGACGGGAGAACGAACACTGAAGCTTTCTTT
V: TRBV2; D: TRBD2; size: -; J: TRBJ2-1; CDR3: CASSEGTSDYNEQFF; DNA: TGTGCCAGCAGTGAAGGGACTAGCGACTACAATGAGCAGTTCTTC
V: TRBV5-4; D: -; size: -; J: TRBJ1-3; CDR3: CASSLPEANTIYF; DNA: TGTGCCAGCAGCTTGCCGGAAGCAAACACCATATATTTT
V: TRBV5-5; D: -; size: -; J: TRBJ2-6; CDR3: CASSSPRRANVLTF; DNA: TGTGCCAGCAGCTCCCCTCGGCGGGCCAACGTCCTGACTTTC
V: TRBV11-2; D: TRBD1; size: few; J: TRBJ1-2; CDR3: CASSSLRTGFNYGYTF; DNA: TGTGCCAGCAGCTCACTCCGGACAGGGTTTAACTATGGCTACACCTTC
V: TRBV6-2/TRBV6-3; D: -; size: -; J: TRBJ1-1; CDR3: CASSRTENTEAFF; DNA: TGTGCCAGCAGTCGGACAGAGAACACTGAAGCTTTCTTT
V: TRBV29-1; D: TRBD1; size: -; J: TRBJ1-1; CDR3: CSVRDRQGRTEAFF; DNA: TGCAGCGTGCGGGACAGGCAGGGTAGGACTGAAGCTTTCTTT
V: TRBV10-3; D: -; size: -; J: TRBJ1-2; CDR3: CAITLGPNYGYTF; DNA: TGTGCCATCACCTTGGGACCTAACTATGGCTACACCTTC
V: TRBV9; D: -; size: -; J: TRBJ2-2; CDR3: CASSVGDTGTGELFF; DNA: TGTGCCAGCAGCGTGGGTGACACCGGAACCGGGGAGCTGTTTTTT